The clone carrying this T cell receptor beta chain came up a few times. Its cognate antigen is unknown. The CDR3 is 18 amino acids. CDR1 SNHLY and CDR2 FYNNEI come from the germline V gene. The V and J ends lost 1 base and 0 bases, in that order; junction bases with no gene match: 9. Sequencing targeted expressed TCRB transcripts, as all isolated RNA had been reverse transcribed. Profiling relied on immunoSEQ multiplex PCR, and the TCRdb table lists in-frame clones only, not all of them. This repertoire shows about 150,000 clones, approximately 13% found once; its top ten account for around 1.2%. These data are taken from a study of beta chain features in type 1 diabetes. Findings and caveats of the study: Type 1 diabetes patients had moderately but significantly shorter TCRB CDR3s in all four CD4+ subsets. Individuals with type 1 diabetes displayed fewer insertions and more deletions at VDJ junctions. In the patient group, naive, central memory and Treg TCRB repertoires seemed more alike than in the healthy donor group.

Researchers reported sorting CD4+ naive, central memory, regulatory and stem cell-like memory cells via CD45RO/CCR7/CD25/CD127/CD95/CD27. The receptor comes from a man aged 18-30 years with type 1 diabetes. Sequencing was carried out using central memory CD4+ T cells from blood. The chain links TRBV2 to TRBJ2-1, with 7 nucleotides matching TRBD2. CDR3 nucleotides: TGTGCCAGCAGTGAAGTGGCTAGCGGAGGGAGCTCCTACAATGAGCAGTTCTTC. Its protein is CASSEVASGGSSYNEQFF.